The rows below give T cell receptor beta chains drawn from one sample of a study of CD8 T cell repertoires and HIV-1 epitope variants. These receptors have no identified antigens. Here immunoSEQ multiplex PCR was the method, and the copy in TCRdb shows in-frame clones only, minus some. This table has thousands of clones, roughly 62% appearing once. The sample comprised cultured CD8+ T cells derived from PBMCs. The receptors originated from a male donor with HIV. CDR3s include the opening cysteine and the closing phenylalanine or tryptophan. D genes are given only for firm matches. Clone size appears in some rows only: once, few, many, or a class for an expanded clone.

TRBJ1-1 | - | - | TRBV9 | TGTGCCAGCAGCCACCCCGGGGGAGGGCTGGGGACTGAAGCTTTCTTT | CASSHPGGGLGTEAFF
TRBJ2-7 | TRBD1 | - | TRBV2 | TGTGCCAGCGGGGGGACAGGGTTGAACTACGAGCAGTACTTC | CASGGTGLNYEQYF
TRBJ1-1 | TRBD1 | - | TRBV10-3 | TGTGCCATCAGGACGGACAGGGAGGGTCGGGACACTGAAGCTTTCTTT | CAIRTDREGRDTEAFF
TRBJ1-6 | TRBD1 | - | TRBV4-1 | TGCGCCAGCAGCCAAGGGGGTCCAGGGGGCTCCTCACCCCTCCACTTT | CASSQGGPGGSSPLHF
TRBJ1-5 | - | - | TRBV18 | TGTGCCAGCTCACGGGAGGGCAGCCAGATCATTCAGCCCCAGCATTTT | CASSREGSQIIQPQHF
TRBJ2-5 | - | - | TRBV29-1 | TGCAGCGTTCGGACAGATCAAGAGACCCAGTACTTC | CSVRTDQETQYF
TRBJ1-4 | TRBD1 | - | TRBV7-6 | TGTGCCAGCAGCTCCCGGACAGGAGGGATTAATGAAAAACTGTTTTTT | CASSSRTGGINEKLFF
TRBJ2-7 | TRBD2 | medium-sized | TRBV5-1 | TGCGCCAGCAGCTTATACAGCGGGACCACAAGCTCCTACGAGCAGTACTTC | CASSLYSGTTSSYEQYF
TRBJ2-1 | - | - | TRBV19 | TGTGCCAGCGCCAGATCATCGAGCTCCTACAATGAGCAGTTCTTC | CASARSSSSYNEQFF
TRBJ2-3 | TRBD2 | - | TRBV5-1 | TGCGCCAGCAGCGCCGGGACTACCGGTGCAGATACGCAGTATTTT | CASSAGTTGADTQYF
TRBJ1-5 | - | - | TRBV30 | TGTGCCTGGAGTGTAGGACCTTCTTCGTGGGAGCCCCAGCATTTT | CAWSVGPSSWEPQHF
TRBJ2-3 | TRBD2 | few | TRBV28 | TGTGCCAGCAGTTTAGGACTAGCGGGGGGGATCGGCACAGATACGCAGTATTTT | CASSLGLAGGIGTDTQYF
TRBJ1-1 | - | - | TRBV5-1 | TGCGCCAGCAGCTTGGCCTTCTCTGGGTCGAACACTGAAGCTTTCTTT | CASSLAFSGSNTEAFF
TRBJ2-1 | TRBD1 | - | TRBV4-2 | TGTGCCAGCAGCCAAGAGGACAGGGGATATGAGCAGTTCTTC | CASSQEDRGYEQFF
TRBJ2-7 | - | once | TRBV29-1 | TGCAGCGTTATACAGGGTATCCACGAGCAGTACTTC | CSVIQGIHEQYF
TRBJ2-1 | - | few | TRBV28 | TGTGCCAGCAGTGGGACCTACAATGAGCAGTTCTTC | CASSGTYNEQFF
TRBJ2-5 | - | - | TRBV5-4 | TGTGCCACCCCAGCGGAGACCCAGTACTTC | CATPAETQYF
TRBJ2-7 | - | - | TRBV7-9 | TGTGCCAGCAGCTTTGAGCTTGGGGAATACGAGCAGTACTTC | CASSFELGEYEQYF
TRBJ1-5 | - | - | TRBV10-2 | TGCGCCAGCAGTGAGGGAGTGGGACAGCCCCAGCATTTT | CASSEGVGQPQHF
TRBJ2-1 | - | - | TRBV19 | TGTGCCAGCGGCCGGGGGTTAGATGAGCAGTTCTTC | CASGRGLDEQFF
TRBJ2-7 | TRBD1 | - | TRBV6-5 | TGTGCCAGCAGCCCTGTACAGGGGGCCTACGAGCAGTACTTC | CASSPVQGAYEQYF
TRBJ1-2 | TRBD1 | - | TRBV18 | TGTGCCAGCTCACCAGAAGGGGGCCTCTATGGCTACACCTTC | CASSPEGGLYGYTF
TRBJ2-1 | - | - | TRBV10-2 | TGCGCCAGCAGTGCAGGCGGGTGGACCAATGAGCAGTTCTTC | CASSAGGWTNEQFF
TRBJ2-1 | - | - | TRBV5-1 | TGCGCCAGCAGCTTATATACTACAGGCTCCTACAATGAGCAGTTCTTC | CASSLYTTGSYNEQFF
TRBJ1-5 | TRBD1 | - | TRBV14 | TGTGCCAGCAGCCATGGACAGGGCAATCAGCCCCAGCATTTT | CASSHGQGNQPQHF
TRBJ2-7 | - | once | TRBV28 | TGTGCCAGCAGGTCCCCTAGGCAAGCCTACGAGCAGTACTTC | CASRSPRQAYEQYF
TRBJ2-1 | - | - | TRBV9 | TGTGCCAGCAGCGTAGAGAAAGCGGGTACCAATGAGCAGTTCTTC | CASSVEKAGTNEQFF
TRBJ2-5 | TRBD2 | - | TRBV11-1 | TGTGCCAGCAGCTTCGCACTAGCGGGGGAAGAGACCCAGTACTTC | CASSFALAGEETQYF
TRBJ1-1 | - | - | TRBV29-1 | TGCAGCGTTGAAGATTCTGACAGGCAGTACACTGAAGCTTTCTTT | CSVEDSDRQYTEAFF
TRBJ1-1 | - | - | TRBV23-1 | TGCGCCAGCAGCCAGGAAAACACTGAAGCTTTCTTT | CASSQENTEAFF
TRBJ1-2 | TRBD1 | - | TRBV30 | TGTGCCTGGAGGACAGGGAACTATGGCTACACCTTC | CAWRTGNYGYTF
TRBJ2-2 | - | few | TRBV7-9 | TGTGCCAGCAGCTTAGTCACGAACACCGGGGAGCTGTTTTTT | CASSLVTNTGELFF
TRBJ2-7 | TRBD2 | - | TRBV6-6 | TGTGCCAGCAGTTACTCGAGACTAGCTTACGAGCAGTACTTC | CASSYSRLAYEQYF
TRBJ2-1 | TRBD2 | - | TRBV6-4 | TGTGCCAGCAGTGAAACTAGCGGGGACCAGGATGAGCAGTTCTTC | CASSETSGDQDEQFF
TRBJ2-3 | TRBD2 | - | TRBV4-1 | TGCGCCAGCAGCCAAGTGCCTAGCGGGGATTTCACAGATACGCAGTATTTT | CASSQVPSGDFTDTQYF
TRBJ2-4 | TRBD2 | - | TRBV7-2 | TGTGCCAGCAGCTTGCCGGGACTAGCGGGATCGGGGAACATTCAGTACTTC | CASSLPGLAGSGNIQYF
TRBJ2-1 | - | - | TRBV9 | TGTGCCAGCAGCGTAGCTACTCTAACTAGTGTCCTCTGGAATGAGCAGTTCTTC | CASSVATLTSVLWNEQFF
TRBJ1-1 | TRBD1 | few | TRBV28 | TGTGCCAGCAGTCCGATAGGACAGGGGGACACTGAAGCTTTCTTT | CASSPIGQGDTEAFF
TRBJ2-5 | - | - | TRBV28 | TGTGCCAGCAGTTTATATAGGGAGACCCAGTACTTC | CASSLYRETQYF
TRBJ2-2 | TRBD1 | - | TRBV6-5 | TGTGCCAGCAGTTTGACAGGGGGCAGGAGCGGGGAGCTGTTTTTT | CASSLTGGRSGELFF
TRBJ2-3 | TRBD2 | - | TRBV14 | TGTGCCAGCAGCCCACCTCTAGCGGGAGGCACAGATACGCAGTATTTT | CASSPPLAGGTDTQYF